Presented here are 4 T cell receptor beta chains from one specimen sequenced in a study of beta chain features in type 1 diabetes. The whole isolated RNA underwent reverse transcription, so sequencing captured expressed TCRB transcripts. Sequenced by immunoSEQ multiplex PCR; TCRdb stores in-frame clones only, minus some. The repertoire consists of hundreds of thousands of clones, with 15% to 20% occurring once and the leading ten covering 0.02% to 0.03%. Specimen: naive CD4+ T cells from blood. The receptor source for this set is a woman aged 18-30 years in good health.

V and J are TRBV28 and TRBJ2-7; D may be TRBD1 or TRBD2 (5 bases each). The V gene lost 8 bases and the J gene lost 6 bases, with 17 bases spanning the gap. Germline V CDR1 and CDR2: MDHEN, SYDVKM. The length of the CDR3 is 13 residues. CDR3 sequence: CASATGLHFEQYF. For the CDR3, the DNA is TGTGCCAGCGCCACGGGGCTACATTTCGAGCAGTACTTC.

The chain employs TRBV5-1 and TRBJ2-1; D remains ambiguous. The germline gives CDR1 SGHRS, CDR2 YFSETQ. With 0 bases removed from V and 6 bases from J, the gap between germline ends came to 7 bases. The CDR3 is 13 residues long. The CDR3 coding sequence is TGCGCCAGCAGCTTGGTTCGGGTCAATGAGCAGTTCTTC. It translates to CASSLVRVNEQFF.

The V call is TRBV7-2, the J call TRBJ2-3, with 10 nucleotides matching TRBD2. The CDR3 runs 15 residues. V shed 5 bases and J 7 bases; nucleotides not matched to a gene: 9. In germline, CDR1 is SGHTA, CDR2 FQGNSA. The DNA for the CDR3 is TGTGCCAGCAGCCGCGGTTCAGCGGGAGGGAATACGCAGTATTTT. This gives the protein CASSRGSAGGNTQYF.

In its sample, this clone was seen a few times. This chain uses TRBV18 with TRBJ2-7, with a weak D call TRBD2 (6 bases). Trimming took off 10 bases at V and 0 bases at J, with 13 bases between the two ends. CDR1 KGHSH and CDR2 LQKENI come from the germline V gene. The CDR3 totals 13 residues. The CDR3 DNA is TGTGCCACCAGCGGGCCCAACTCCTACGAGCAGTACTTC. Translated, it gives CATSGPNSYEQYF.